This entry describes one T cell receptor beta chain. Its binding antigen is unknown. A single base separates this from a much larger clone, so it may be a read error. Reads for this sample came from an Illumina HiSeq 1500. TCRdb redid the processing of the public reads, applying fastp at Q25 and MiXCR, and retained in-frame beta chains. Identical CDR3 protein sequences are pooled into one entry, listed with their most common genes and DNA. This sample holds about 680,000 distinct CDR3 sequences; approximately 24% were observed only once. Together, the top ten hold around 7.6% of the sample. V lost 7 bases and J lost 4 bases; the stretch between them is 10 bases long. From the cysteine through the phenylalanine, the CDR3 covers 12 amino acids. Here the CDR3 DNA is all that survives: 36 bases in frame from base 1. CDR1 and CDR2, per the germline V gene, are SGHTA and FQGNSA. This record belongs to a study of T cell repertoires in cytomegalovirus infection (dated by TCRdb to the late 2010s). Looking at the study overall: The HLA type of each donor mattered for the analysis, because public TCR beta signatures pointed to carriage of CMV infection along with the matching HLA type. Study-level results and caveats: In both this cohort and an independent roughly 330-donor cohort, the cumulative frequency of public TCR beta family members distinguished carriers of CMV infection plus the relevant HLA type. In the ex vivo response, HLA-C-restricted CMV-specific TCR beta clonotypes were dominant, and in two of eight donors the single most frequent clonotype came from this HLA-C-restricted group.

The sample taken for sequencing was CD8+ T cells from PBMCs. The sequence was collected from a human donor in good health (CMV status not recorded). Some clones in this sample may be carry-over from other donors' samples. Here the chain combines TRBV7-2 and TRBJ2-5, with the D segment identity uncertain. This receptor carries the CDR3 CASNNRLETQYF. In nucleotides, the sequence is TGTGCCAGCAACAATCGATTAGAGACCCAGTACTTC.